This T cell receptor (beta chain) was profiled in a study of Graves' ophthalmopathy and Graves' hyperthyroidism (dated by TCRdb to 2016 to 2019). At the level of the whole study: Peripheral blood was collected at initial diagnosis, prior to any treatment. In several hyperthyroidism patients, the T-cell repertoires found in thyroid tissue were compared with those found in blood. Following sampling, methimazole starting at 30 mg daily was administered to hyperthyroidism patients, and high-dose intravenous methylprednisolone was administered to ophthalmopathy patients. To tell Graves' ophthalmopathy apart from Graves' hyperthyroidism, and to predict which patients would progress to ophthalmopathy, the study relied on TCR beta repertoire signatures. In total, around 140 blood samples were TCR-sequenced: 40 to 45 ophthalmopathy, approximately 80 hyperthyroidism and some 17 hyperthyroidism-to-ophthalmopathy patients. To explore V-J signatures distinguishing ophthalmopathy from hyperthyroidism, a discovery set of roughly 100 patients (roughly 42 ophthalmopathy, about 57 stable hyperthyroidism) was enrolled. An independent validation cohort was composed of some 19 hyperthyroidism patients and around 16 patients who later progressed from hyperthyroidism to ophthalmopathy. Findings and caveats that apply to the study as a whole: In validation, the model predicted ophthalmopathy progression with about 70% sensitivity and roughly 78% specificity; approximately 12 predicted patients were CT-confirmed with GO in a median of roughly 6.8 months. Sample size was not predetermined statistically, and investigators were not blinded to group allocation. In cross-validation, the 13-signature model distinguished ophthalmopathy from stable hyperthyroidism with 87.88% sensitivity and roughly 81% specificity, while in the test set the corresponding values were 80% and 75%. Most of the expanded thyroid clonotypes with a frequency above 0.001 were also detected in blood, and it was suggested that the thyroid immune response may be reflected by blood repertoires.

The ophthalmopathy patients had moderately to severely active disease, with a Clinical Activity Score of 3 or higher, a NOSPECS grade of 4 or higher, and a disease duration of less than 3 months. Anyone with other autoimmune diseases, uncontrolled infections, pregnancy or lactation was excluded from the study. Diagnosis was based on clinical symptoms, serum thyroxine, TRAb, thyroid ultrasound and orbital computed tomography. Ficoll-Paque density gradient centrifugation was used to isolate PBMCs from under 11 ml of fresh peripheral blood. Trizol reagent was used to extract the total RNA, and its quality was then checked on an Agilent 2100 Bioanalyzer. Concerning this clonotype itself: Its antigen is unknown. One base away there is no much larger clone; base qualities are not given.

V lost 10 bases and J lost 5 bases; the stretch between them is 18 bases long. The CDR3 runs 13 residues from the cysteine to the phenylalanine. The read is trimmed to its CDR3 DNA, 39 bases read in frame from base 1. The germline V gene gives CDR1 as ENHRY and CDR2 as SYGVKD. TCR beta CDR3 regions were amplified from RNA transcripts for repertoire sequencing. The first round of RT-PCR was done with HTBI primers and the Qiagen OneStep RT-PCR kit, and was followed by a second round of multiplex PCR, then size selection and purification. The libraries underwent paired-end sequencing with 100 bp reads on an Illumina HiSeq2000. From the authors' description of their analysis: SOAPnuke was used to process the reads, throwing out any read that had adapters, had uncalled bases, had a mean Phred below 15, or lacked an exact constant-primer or identifier match. COPE v1.2.5 was used to merge high-quality paired reads. Each unique nucleotide sequence was defined as a clonotype, and clonotypes were aligned to IMGT TRB V, D and J references with MiTCR v1.1. Analysis was restricted to V-J combinations with a frequency above 0.0001, which covered 99.2% of repertoires. For each V-J combination, a TCR clonal expansion and chaos score was defined as the ratio of F50 clonal expansion to chaos observed in the TCRdist matrix. Welch's t-statistics and random forest were used to narrow the features down to approximately twelve V-J combinations, which were then fed into a naive Bayes classifier. Thyroid-blood repertoire similarity was quantified with the Morisita-Horn index. The raw public reads went through TCRdb reprocessing: fastp at Q25, MiXCR clone calling, in-frame beta chains kept. CDR3 protein duplicates are merged, each entry listing the most common genes and DNA. TCRdb's processing, not the authors', yielded these V and J calls. Here the sample has hundreds of thousands of distinct CDR3 sequences; roughly 40% occur a single time. 44% of the sample goes to the ten largest clones.

The chain uses TRBV10-3 and TRBJ2-7; 6 matching bases give a weak D call of TRBD1. Sequencing input: peripheral blood. The sequence came from an adult man with Graves' ophthalmopathy. The bases read TGTGCCAGCCACGGACAGAGGCACCACGAGCAGTACTTC. This yields the protein CASHGQRHHEQYF.